Shown below are 21 T cell receptor beta chains from a single sample sequenced in a study of T cell responses to AZD1222 COVID-19 vaccine. Using immunoSEQ multiplex PCR, the repertoire was profiled, and TCRdb retains in-frame clones only, with some absent. In the table there are about 120,000 clones, more than 75% of which are singletons. The sample consisted of peripheral blood, taken 28 days after the second AZD1222 dose. The receptor set was obtained from an adult who received the AZD1222 COVID-19 vaccine.

The chain uses TRBV7-2 and TRBJ2-3; 13 nucleotides match TRBD2. V lost 5 bases, J lost 2 bases, and 10 bases stayed unmatched. Germline CDR1 and CDR2: SGHTA and FQGNSA. The length of the CDR3 is 18 residues. CDR3 nucleotides: TGTGCCAGCAGCAAAACCTTTGGGACTAGCGGGGCCACAGATACGCAGTATTTT. It is translated as CASSKTFGTSGATDTQYF.

The J gene is TRBJ2-4, the V gene TRBV19; D gene unclear. CDR1 is LNHDA, CDR2 SQIVND, per germline (reference sequence). Trimming removed 7 bases at V and 6 bases at J, with 10 bases between. This CDR3 has 12 residues. CDR3 sequence (DNA): TGTGCCAGTAATTCGGTACTAAACATTCAGTACTTC. Translating gives CASNSVLNIQYF.

Only one count was recorded for this clone. The chain has TRBV30 and TRBJ1-1; D is perhaps TRBD1 (5 bases). Trimming left V 8 bases short and J 7 bases short, with 14 bases between. The CDR3 totals 11 residues. The germline gives CDR1 GTSNPN, CDR2 SVGIG (reference sequence). The CDR3 here is CARGLGGEAFF. CDR3 DNA sequence: TGTGCCCGGGGGTTGGGCGGTGAAGCTTTCTTT.

This chain joins TRBV4-3 and TRBJ2-7, with D possibly TRBD1 on 6 matching bases. The CDR3 contains 18 residues. The germline CDR1 and CDR2 sequences are LGHNA and YSLEER. The V end lost 1 base, the J end lost 0 bases, and 19 bases lay between the germline ends. The CDR3 nucleotides are TGCGCCAGCAGCCAAGCAGTACAATTCGGGACACACTCCTACGAGCAGTACTTC. Protein sequence: CASSQAVQFGTHSYEQYF.

The rearrangement uses TRBV29-1 and TRBJ2-7; D gene ambiguous. The germline V gene encodes CDR1 SQVTM and CDR2 ANQGSEA. V was trimmed by 4 bases and J by 1 base, leaving 11 bases between them. CDR3 size: 13 residues. DNA of the CDR3: TGCAGCGTTGTAGGACCTTATTCCTACGAGCAGTACTTC. It encodes CSVVGPYSYEQYF.

This chain joins TRBV5-1 and TRBJ2-2; 7 nucleotides align to TRBD2. Germline lookup yields CDR1 SGHRS and CDR2 YFSETQ. The V and J ends lost 3 bases and 4 bases, in that order; junction bases with no gene match: 3. The CDR3 sequence is 14 residues long. CDR3 sequence (DNA): TGCGCCAGCAGCTGGGAGGGTGGCACCGGGGAGCTGTTTTTT. Protein product: CASSWEGGTGELFF.

In the case of this clone: The junction departs from germline at one end; a sequencing error may be responsible. This rearrangement joins TRBV19 to TRBJ1-4, with a possible D match to TRBD1 (6 bases). Germline CDR1 and CDR2: LNHDA and SQIVND (reference sequence). The CDR3 loop spans 11 amino acids. The CDR3 DNA sequence: TGTGCCAGTAGTACCCCTGGGACAAATATCTTT. It encodes CASSTPGTNIF.

The chain combines TRBV3-1 (or the pseudogene TRBV3-2) with TRBJ1-1; D not certain. In germline, CDR1 is LGHDT, CDR2 YNNKEL (reference sequence). Deletions cut 0 bases from V and 7 bases from J, with 12 bases between. The CDR3 spans 14 residues. The CDR3 loop reads CASSQEVRGNEAFF. CDR3 nucleotide sequence: TGTGCCAGCAGCCAAGAGGTCAGAGGGAATGAAGCTTTCTTT.

The chain employs TRBV7-9 and TRBJ1-2; TRBD1 matches at 7 bases. V trimming: 5 bases; J trimming: 7 bases; junction bases outside the gene matches: 10. CDR1 and CDR2 from the germline V gene are SEHNR and FQNEAQ (reference sequence). This CDR3 contains 14 residues. This CDR3 reads CASSPGGQRVGYTF. CDR3 in DNA: TGTGCCAGCAGCCCAGGGGGGCAGAGGGTTGGCTACACCTTC.

This clone was picked up a small number of times. The chain couples TRBV27 to TRBJ2-7; no definite D call. V lost 3 bases to trimming and J lost 2 bases, with 11 bases between them. The CDR3 extends over 14 amino acids. Germline values: CDR1 MNHEY, CDR2 SMNVEV (reference sequence). CDR3 in DNA: TGTGCCAGCAGTTTCACGAAAGGAACCTACGAGCAGTACTTC. As protein: CASSFTKGTYEQYF.

The chain uses TRBV7-2 and TRBJ2-5; D uncertain. The length of the CDR3 is 11 residues. V was cut by 6 bases and J by 3 bases, with 5 bases left in between. The germline V gene has CDR1 SGHTA and CDR2 FQGNSA. CDR3 nucleotides: TGTGCCAGCAGTTTAAAAGAGACCCAGTACTTC. It codes for CASSLKETQYF.

The genes are TRBV9 and TRBJ2-7; 8 bases are a match to TRBD2. Trimming cost V 4 bases and J 1 base; bases outside gene matches: 13. Germline V gene data show CDR1 as SGDLS and CDR2 as YYNGEE. CDR3 size: 17 residues. The CDR3 loop is CASSQNPGLAQSYEQYF. As DNA, the CDR3 is TGTGCCAGCAGCCAAAACCCCGGACTAGCTCAATCCTACGAGCAGTACTTC. The complete variable domain, with remaining parts taken from reference TRBV9 and TRBJ2-7, reads DSGVTQTPKHLITATGQRVTLRCSPRSGDLSVYWYQQSLDQGLQFLIQYYNGEERAKGNILERFSAQQFPDLHSELNLSSLELGDSALYFCASSQNPGLAQSYEQYFGPGTRLTVT.

This rearrangement joins TRBV23-1 to TRBJ2-1; D tentatively fits TRBD1 or TRBD2 (5 bases each). TRBV23-1 belongs to the ORF category, with a function that is uncertain. V lost 2 bases, J lost 6 bases, and 17 bases lay in between. This CDR3 has 16 residues. The chain's CDR3 is CASSQGDLITLNEQFF. The CDR3 DNA reads as TGCGCCAGCAGTCAAGGGGACCTTATCACTCTCAATGAGCAGTTCTTC.

The V call is TRBV7-6, the J call TRBJ2-3, with D possibly matching TRBD1 (5 bases). The CDR3 has 15 amino acids. The germline V gene encodes CDR1 SGHVS and CDR2 FNYEAQ. The V end lost 1 base, the J end lost 6 bases, and 14 bases lay between the germline ends. The CDR3 region is CASSLDGARVDTQYF. CDR3 nucleotides: TGTGCCAGCAGCTTAGATGGCGCCAGGGTGGATACGCAGTATTTT.

The J gene is TRBJ2-5, the V gene TRBV2; TRBD1 might be the D (5 bases). V dropped 5 bases and J dropped 2 bases, with 12 bases sitting between them. This CDR3 contains 14 residues. The germline V gene has CDR1 SNHLY and CDR2 FYNNEI. The CDR3 loop is CASSNQGFQETQYF. The CDR3 nucleotides read TGTGCCAGCAGTAATCAGGGTTTTCAAGAGACCCAGTACTTC.

J is TRBJ1-3 and V is TRBV19; D remains unclear. This CDR3 has 14 residues. Germline V gene data show CDR1 as LNHDA and CDR2 as SQIVND (reference sequence). The ends were cut back, 5 bases at V and 2 bases at J, with 10 bases in the middle. CDR3 sequence (DNA): TGTGCCAGTAGTCCGCGACCGCCTGGAAACACCATATATTTT. Translating it yields CASSPRPPGNTIYF. Based on the CDR3 plus reference TRBV19 and TRBJ1-3, the full variable domain is DGGITQSPKYLFRKEGQNVTLSCEQNLNHDAMYWYRQDPGQGLRLIYYSQIVNDFQKGDIAEGYSVSREKKESFPLTVTSAQKNPTAFYLCASSPRPPGNTIYFGEGSWLTVV.

This clone was observed a handful of times. The chain carries TRBV1 and TRBJ2-3; the table gives TRBD2 as D, unverified against the DNA. TRBV1 is an annotated pseudogene. The CDR3 has 18 amino acids. CDR3 region: CTSSQDEWREGSTDTQYF. In DNA, the CDR3 is TGCACCAGCAGCCAAGACGAGTGGCGGGAGGGTAGCACAGATACGCAGTATTTT.

In its sample, this clone was seen a few times. The chain has TRBV6-5 and TRBJ1-4; a possible D gene is TRBD1 (5 bases). V was trimmed by 3 bases and J by 4 bases, leaving 12 bases between them. The CDR3 covers 15 residues. The V gene's germline CDR1 is MNHEY and CDR2 SVGAGI. The CDR3 sequence: CASSYSGSDNEKLFF. The CDR3 DNA reads as TGTGCCAGCAGTTATTCAGGGTCCGATAATGAAAAACTGTTTTTT.

The CDR3 DNA is TGTGCCAGCTCACCACAGGGATTTTATAGCAATCAGCCCCAGCATTTT. Residues: CASSPQGFYSNQPQHF. The V gene is TRBV18, the J gene TRBJ1-5; D unresolved. The CDR3 extends over 16 amino acids. The V gene lost 1 base and the J gene lost 0 bases, with 10 bases spanning the gap. Germline V gene lookup returns CDR1 KGHSH and CDR2 LQKENI.

This chain joins TRBV7-9 and TRBJ2-5; D unresolved. CDR1 SEHNR and CDR2 FQNEAQ come from the germline V gene (reference sequence). The CDR3 loop spans 14 amino acids. V was cut by 5 bases and J by 2 bases, with 12 bases left in between. The CDR3 nucleotides read TGTGCCAGCAGCCTAACCCCACGACAAGAGACCCAGTACTTC. Its protein is CASSLTPRQETQYF.

The rearrangement uses TRBV19 and TRBJ1-2, with D tentatively TRBD1 (5 bases). The V end lost 7 bases, the J end lost 9 bases, and 18 bases lay between the germline ends. The CDR3 consists of 13 residues. Germline-derived CDR1 and CDR2 are LNHDA and SQIVND (reference sequence). CDR3: CASMSRGIPSYTF. DNA of the CDR3: TGTGCCAGTATGAGTCGGGGGATTCCCAGCTACACCTTC.